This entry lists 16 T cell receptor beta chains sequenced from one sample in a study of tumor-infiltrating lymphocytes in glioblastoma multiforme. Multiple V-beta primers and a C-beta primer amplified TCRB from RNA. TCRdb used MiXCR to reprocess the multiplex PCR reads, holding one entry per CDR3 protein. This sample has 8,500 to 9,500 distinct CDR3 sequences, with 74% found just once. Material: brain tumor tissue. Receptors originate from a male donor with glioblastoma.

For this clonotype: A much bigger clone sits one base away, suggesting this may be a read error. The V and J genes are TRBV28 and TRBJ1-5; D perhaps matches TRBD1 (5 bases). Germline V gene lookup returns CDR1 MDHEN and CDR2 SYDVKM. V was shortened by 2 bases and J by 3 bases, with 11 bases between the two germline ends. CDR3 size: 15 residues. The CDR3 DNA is TGTGCCAGCAGTTTAGGTAAGGGGCCCAATCAGCCCCAGCATTTT. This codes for CASSLGKGPNQPQHF.

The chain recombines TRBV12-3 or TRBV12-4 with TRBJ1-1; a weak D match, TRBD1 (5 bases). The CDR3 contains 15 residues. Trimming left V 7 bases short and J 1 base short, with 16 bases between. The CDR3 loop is CASTTRQSRNTEAFF. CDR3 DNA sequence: TGTGCCAGCACCACTCGACAGTCCAGGAACACTGAAGCTTTCTTT.

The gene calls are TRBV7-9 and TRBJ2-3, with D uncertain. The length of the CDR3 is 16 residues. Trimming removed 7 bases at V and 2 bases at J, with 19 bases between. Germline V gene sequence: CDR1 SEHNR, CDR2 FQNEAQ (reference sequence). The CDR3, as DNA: TGTGCCAGCACCACCTCCGGTCTTAATCCCACAGATACGCAGTATTTT. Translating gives CASTTSGLNPTDTQYF.

The CDR3 reads CASSPDRMPSEQYF. CDR3 nucleotide sequence: TGCGCCAGCAGCCCGGACAGGATGCCTAGCGAGCAGTACTTC. This chain uses TRBV4-3 with TRBJ2-7; the match to TRBD1 covers 7 bases. Per germline, CDR1 LGHNA and CDR2 YSLEER. CDR3 length: 14 residues. Losses at the gene ends were 4 bases for V and 6 bases for J; bases not matched to a gene: 9.

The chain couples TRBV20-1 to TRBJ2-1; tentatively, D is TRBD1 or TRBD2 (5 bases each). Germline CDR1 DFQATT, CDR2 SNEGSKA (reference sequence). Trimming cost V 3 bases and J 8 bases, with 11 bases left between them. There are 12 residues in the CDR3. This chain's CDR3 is CSASRGSDEQFF. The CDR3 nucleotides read TGCAGTGCTAGTAGGGGTAGCGATGAGCAGTTCTTC.

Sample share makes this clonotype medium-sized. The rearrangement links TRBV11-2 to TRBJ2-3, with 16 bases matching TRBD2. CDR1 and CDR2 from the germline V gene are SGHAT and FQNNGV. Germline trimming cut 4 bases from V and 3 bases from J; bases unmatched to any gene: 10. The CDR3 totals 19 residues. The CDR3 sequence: CASSYPGLAGGPLTDTQYF. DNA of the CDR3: TGTGCCAGCAGCTATCCGGGACTAGCGGGAGGGCCATTGACAGATACGCAGTATTTT.

CDR3 residues: CASRPSGPGRDTQYF. The CDR3 nucleotides read TGTGCCAGCAGGCCCTCGGGTCCGGGACGGGATACGCAGTATTTT. This chain connects TRBV12-3 or TRBV12-4 to TRBJ2-3, with D perhaps given as TRBD1 or TRBD2 (5 bases each). V was clipped by 6 bases and J by 6 bases, with 19 bases between them. This CDR3 is built from 15 residues.

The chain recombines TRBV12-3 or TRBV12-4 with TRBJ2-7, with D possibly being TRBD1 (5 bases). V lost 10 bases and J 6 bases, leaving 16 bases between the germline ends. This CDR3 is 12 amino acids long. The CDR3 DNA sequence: TGTGCCAACAGGTTACAACCTGGCGAGCAGTACTTC. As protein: CANRLQPGEQYF.

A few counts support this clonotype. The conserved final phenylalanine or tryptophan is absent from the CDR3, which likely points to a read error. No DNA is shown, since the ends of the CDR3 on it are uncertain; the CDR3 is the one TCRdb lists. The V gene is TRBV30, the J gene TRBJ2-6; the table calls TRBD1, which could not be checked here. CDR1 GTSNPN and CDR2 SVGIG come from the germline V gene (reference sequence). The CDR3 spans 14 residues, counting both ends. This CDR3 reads CACTGCSGANIMTL.

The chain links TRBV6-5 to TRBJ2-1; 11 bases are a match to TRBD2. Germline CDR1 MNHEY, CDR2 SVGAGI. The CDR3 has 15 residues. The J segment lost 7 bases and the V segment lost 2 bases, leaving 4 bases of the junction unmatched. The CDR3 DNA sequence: TGTGCCAGCAGTTACGCAACTAGCGGGGGAAATGAGCAGTTCTTC. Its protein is CASSYATSGGNEQFF.

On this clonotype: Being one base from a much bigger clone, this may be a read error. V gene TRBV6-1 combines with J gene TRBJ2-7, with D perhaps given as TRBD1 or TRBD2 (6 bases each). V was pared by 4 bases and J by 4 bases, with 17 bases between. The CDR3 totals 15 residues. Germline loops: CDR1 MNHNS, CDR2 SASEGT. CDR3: CASSAETRGSYEQYF. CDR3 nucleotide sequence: TGTGCCAGCAGTGCTGAGACTAGGGGGAGTTACGAGCAGTACTTC.

The CDR3 spells CSASLSTSTDTQYF. The CDR3 DNA follows: TGCAGTGCTAGCTTGTCCACAAGCACAGATACGCAGTATTTT. The chain links TRBV20-1 to TRBJ2-3, with no clear D. V lost 3 bases and J 0 bases, leaving 10 bases between the germline ends. CDR1 is DFQATT, CDR2 SNEGSKA, per germline (reference sequence). The CDR3 runs 14 residues.

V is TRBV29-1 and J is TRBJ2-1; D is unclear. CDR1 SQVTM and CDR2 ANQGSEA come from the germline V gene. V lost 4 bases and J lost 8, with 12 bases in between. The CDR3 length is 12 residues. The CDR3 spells CSVGGFNDEQFF. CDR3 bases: TGCAGCGTTGGGGGTTTCAACGATGAGCAGTTCTTC.

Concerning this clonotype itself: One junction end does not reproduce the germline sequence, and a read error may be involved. The CDR3 is CASRIFNERFF. For the CDR3, the DNA is TGCGCCAGCAGAATATTCAATGAGCGGTTCTTC. The genes are TRBV11-2 and TRBJ2-1; no reliable D call. The germline gives CDR1 SGHAT, CDR2 FQNNGV. There are 11 residues in the CDR3.

CDR3 nucleotide sequence: TGCAGCGTTGAAGTCAGATTCGGTGGCTACACCTTC. Encoded protein: CSVEVRFGGYTF. The V gene is TRBV29-1, the J gene TRBJ1-2; no clear D gene. The CDR3 loop spans 12 amino acids. Trimming left V 1 base short and J 7 bases short, with 10 bases between. Germline V gives CDR1 SQVTM, CDR2 ANQGSEA.

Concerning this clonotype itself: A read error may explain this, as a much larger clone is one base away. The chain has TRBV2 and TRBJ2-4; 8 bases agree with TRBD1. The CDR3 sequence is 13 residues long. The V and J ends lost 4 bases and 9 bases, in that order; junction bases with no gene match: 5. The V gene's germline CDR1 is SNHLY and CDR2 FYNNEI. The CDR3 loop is CASSGQGMGIQYF. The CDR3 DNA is TGTGCCAGCAGTGGACAGGGGATGGGCATTCAGTACTTC.